This TCR beta chain was captured in a study of identifying expanded T cells in peripheral blood. Findings and limits, study-wide: Technical replicates showed roughly 1.2 changed clones; approximately 2 weeks roughly 16; four weeks 19. Two-week clone count variance significantly increased as total template count grew.

As regards this clone: Its antigen is as yet unknown.

Healthy donors had no documented immune events, such as infections, while sampled. The assay was immunoSEQ multiplex PCR, and TCRdb's table has in-frame clones only and misses some. The sample shows 95,000 to 100,000 clones, 87% of them seen only once. This CDR3 contains 13 residues. J lost 2 bases, V lost 5 bases, and 2 bases had no gene match. In germline, CDR1 is MNHEY, CDR2 SVGAGI. The receptor comes from a person aged 18-70 years in good health. Sequencing was performed on blood. V is TRBV6-5 and J is TRBJ1-2; 7 nucleotides align to TRBD1. In DNA, the CDR3 is TGTGCCAGCAGTGAGGGACAGAACTATGGCTACACCTTC. Amino acids: CASSEGQNYGYTF.